The T cell receptor (beta chain) described here comes from a study of blood T cell repertoires in COVID-19. Study at large: Collection of acute and convalescent COVID-19 samples took place in the United States, Italy and Spain. Nucleic acid was either cDNA or gDNA, and it came from T cells, B-cell-depleted T cells, or PBMCs.

Per the germline V gene, CDR1 is MGHRA and CDR2 is YSYEKL. This CDR3 comprises 16 residues. V was pared by 5 bases and J by 0 bases, with 17 bases between. Sequencing used immunoSEQ multiplex PCR; TCRdb keeps in-frame clones, though not all of them. This sample carries approximately 250,000 clones, about 90% of them seen once, and the ten largest clones take 2.5% to 3.5%. During the 2 weeks before they entered the study, exposed participants had met someone with a PCR-confirmed or clinician-diagnosed COVID-19 case. The source is a woman between 40 and 55 years old who had been exposed to COVID-19. This chain links TRBV4-1 with TRBJ2-7; D possibly corresponds to TRBD1 (6 bases). Material for sequencing was PBMCs or T cells enriched from blood (not recorded which). The CDR3: CASSATIRGPSYEQYF. DNA of the CDR3: TGCGCCAGCAGCGCCACGATCAGGGGACCCTCCTACGAGCAGTACTTC.